The rows below give T cell receptor beta chains drawn from one sample of a study of cytomegalovirus exposure and HLA in healthy donors. The method was immunoSEQ multiplex PCR; TCRdb's version includes in-frame clones alone and lacks a portion of them. The sample consists of approximately 100,000 clones, approximately 79% of them appearing once. The sample comprised PBMCs. These receptors were collected from a man in his 60s in good health and CMV-seropositive. The CDR3 runs from the conserved cysteine through the conserved F or W. D genes are given only for firm matches. Where a row states a size, it is once, few, many or the class of an expanded clone; other rows omit it.

NA NA TRBJ1-4 TRBV4-2 CASSQESGGGGEKLFF TGTGCCAGCAGCCAAGAGTCTGGGGGCGGAGGTGAAAAACTGTTTTTT
TRBD1 NA TRBJ1-3 TRBV7-2 CASSSISTGVTNTIYF TGTGCCAGCAGCTCAATTTCGACAGGGGTAACAAACACCATATATTTT
NA NA TRBJ1-1 TRBV11-3 CASSRRGAEAFF TGTGCCAGCAGCCGCCGGGGGGCTGAAGCTTTCTTT
TRBD1 NA TRBJ2-1 TRBV7-7 CASSSTRDRGNEQFF TGTGCCAGCAGCTCAACCCGGGACAGGGGGAATGAGCAGTTCTTC
TRBD2 NA TRBJ2-3 TRBV18 CASSPTSGGDDTQYF TGTGCCAGCTCACCCACGAGCGGGGGAGACGATACGCAGTATTTT
NA once TRBJ1-2 TRBV28 CASSASDRSRGYTF TGTGCCAGCAGTGCCTCCGACAGGTCGCGTGGCTACACCTTC
TRBD1 few TRBJ2-7 TRBV11-2 CASSLGGTGVYEQYF TGTGCCAGCAGCTTAGGCGGGACAGGGGTCTACGAGCAGTACTTC
NA NA TRBJ1-3 TRBV4-2 CAGSQWGGLGTTGNTIYF TGTGCCGGCAGCCAATGGGGGGGCTTAGGGACTACGGGAAACACCATATATTTT
NA NA TRBJ1-3 TRBV5-1 CASSSQAGAGNTIYF TGCGCCAGCAGCTCCCAAGCAGGGGCTGGAAACACCATATATTTT
NA NA TRBJ2-7 TRBV6-5 CASRRRQSYEQYF TGTGCCAGCAGACGCCGACAGTCTTACGAGCAGTACTTC
TRBD2 NA TRBJ2-3 TRBV5-4 CASSLLAGGGKTDTQYF TGTGCCAGCAGCTTGTTGGCCGGGGGGGGCAAGACAGATACGCAGTATTTT
TRBD1 NA TRBJ2-6 TRBV11-2 CASSLHRTGVGANVLTF TGTGCCAGCAGCTTACACCGGACAGGGGTTGGGGCCAACGTCCTGACTTTC
NA few TRBJ1-6 TRBV2 CASSETVLVTPLHF TGTGCCAGCAGTGAAACTGTGCTGGTTACACCCCTCCACTTT
TRBD2 NA TRBJ2-5 TRBV28 CASSFRWRGGRETQYF TGTGCCAGCAGTTTTCGATGGCGGGGAGGGAGAGAGACCCAGTACTTC
TRBD1 NA TRBJ1-2 TRBV6-6 CASTQGWDYGYTF TGTGCCAGCACACAGGGGTGGGACTATGGCTACACCTTC
NA NA TRBJ1-1 TRBV9 CASSVGSLGGNTEAFF TGTGCCAGCAGCGTAGGGTCGTTGGGAGGGAACACTGAAGCTTTCTTT
TRBD1 NA TRBJ2-7 TRBV4-1 CASSQETGKWDEQYF TGCGCCAGCAGCCAAGAGACAGGGAAGTGGGACGAGCAGTACTTC
TRBD1 NA TRBJ2-7 TRBV2 CASSTGDRQYF TGTGCCAGCAGTACAGGGGACCGGCAGTACTTC
TRBD2 NA TRBJ2-5 TRBV5-1 CASSLSAGGPGETQYF TGCGCCAGCAGCTTGTCGGCGGGGGGGCCAGGGGAGACCCAGTACTTC
NA NA TRBJ2-4 TRBV7-2 CASSLALARDKNIQYF TGTGCCAGCAGCTTAGCGCTGGCCAGGGACAAAAACATTCAGTACTTC
NA NA TRBJ2-2 TRBV11-2 CASSLGTLNTGELFF TGTGCCAGCAGCTTAGGCACTCTGAACACCGGGGAGCTGTTTTTT
NA medium-sized TRBJ2-3 TRBV6-4 CASSEGSTDTQYF TGTGCCAGCAGTGAGGGCAGCACAGATACGCAGTATTTT
TRBD2 NA TRBJ2-1 TRBV5-1 CASSTGRGGGPDGEQFF TGCGCCAGCAGCACCGGACGGGGCGGGGGGCCGGACGGTGAGCAGTTCTTC
TRBD2 NA TRBJ2-5 TRBV9 CASSVRAGGLETQYF TGTGCCAGCAGCGTTAGAGCGGGGGGTCTGGAGACCCAGTACTTC
NA NA TRBJ1-6 TRBV2 CASRTAENSPLHF TGTGCCAGCAGGACAGCTGAAAATTCACCCCTCCACTTT
NA NA TRBJ1-1 TRBV18 CASSPPGSTEAFF TGTGCCAGCTCACCACCGGGGAGCACTGAAGCTTTCTTT
NA NA TRBJ1-1 TRBV6-5 CASRPGQLNTEAFF TGTGCCAGCAGGCCTGGACAGCTGAACACTGAAGCTTTCTTT
TRBD1 NA TRBJ2-2 TRBV5-1 CASSFQGAGTGELFF TGCGCCAGCAGCTTTCAGGGGGCCGGCACCGGGGAGCTGTTTTTT
NA NA TRBJ1-5 TRBV19 CASWGEPNQPQHF TGTGCCAGCTGGGGAGAGCCCAATCAGCCCCAGCATTTT
TRBD2 NA TRBJ2-5 TRBV5-6 CASAGGWGLETQYF TGTGCCAGCGCGGGGGGCTGGGGGCTAGAGACCCAGTACTTC
TRBD2 NA TRBJ2-3 TRBV4-2 CASSPSGESTDTQYF TGTGCCAGCAGCCCCAGCGGGGAGAGCACAGATACGCAGTATTTT
NA NA TRBJ2-7 TRBV5-1 CASSLGGMVYGQYF TGCGCCAGCAGCTTGGGGGGCATGGTCTACGGGCAGTACTTC
NA NA TRBJ2-7 TRBV27 CASSLDPSSYEQYF TGTGCCAGCAGTTTAGATCCGAGCTCCTACGAGCAGTACTTC
NA NA TRBJ2-2 TRBV6-5 CASRRNTGELFF TGTGCCAGCAGGAGAAACACCGGGGAGCTGTTTTTT
TRBD1 NA TRBJ1-5 TRBV11-2 CASRPTGGGQPQHF TGTGCCAGCAGGCCAACAGGGGGCGGTCAGCCCCAGCATTTT
TRBD1 NA TRBJ1-2 TRBV5-1 CASSRGQEGLYGYTF TGCGCCAGCAGCCGCGGACAGGAGGGACTGTATGGCTACACCTTC
TRBD2 NA TRBJ2-1 TRBV5-3 CARSLQRGPPGDEQFF TGTGCCAGAAGCTTGCAGCGGGGTCCCCCTGGGGATGAGCAGTTCTTC
TRBD1 NA TRBJ2-5 TRBV7-2 CASSLAGGEGETQYF TGTGCCAGCAGCTTAGCAGGGGGCGAAGGAGAGACCCAGTACTTC
TRBD2 few TRBJ2-3 TRBV4-2 CASSQVGTSGDTDTQYF TGTGCCAGCAGCCAAGTGGGGACTAGCGGGGACACAGATACGCAGTATTTT
TRBD2 few TRBJ2-3 TRBV18 CASSPTSGGRTSTDTQYF TGTGCCAGCTCACCCACTAGCGGGGGGAGAACTAGCACAGATACGCAGTATTTT
NA NA TRBJ1-1 TRBV19 CASDPKGPGTEAFF TGTGCCAGTGACCCAAAGGGGCCAGGCACTGAAGCTTTCTTT
NA NA TRBJ1-1 TRBV28 CASSLVMNTEAFF TGTGCCAGCAGTTTAGTCATGAACACTGAAGCTTTCTTT